The 27 T cell receptor beta chains listed next were all sequenced from one sample in a study of T cell responses to AZD1222 COVID-19 vaccine. The assay was immunoSEQ multiplex PCR, and TCRdb's table has in-frame clones only and misses some. The sample yields about 120,000 clones, 80% to 90% seen once. The sample in question was peripheral blood, obtained on day 0 of MenACWY control vaccination. The receptors derive from an adult in good health.

This clone turned up a few times. The genes are TRBV7-3 and TRBJ1-4; a possible D gene is TRBD1 (5 bases). The germline V gene encodes CDR1 SGHTA and CDR2 FQGTGA. The CDR3 consists of 14 residues. V lost 8 bases to trimming and J lost 3 bases, with 13 bases between them. The CDR3 DNA reads TGTGCCAGCCCACCCCGGGACCCTAATGAAAAACTGTTTTTT. Encoded protein: CASPPRDPNEKLFF.

For the CDR3, the DNA is TGTGCCAGCAGCCGCGCTCTACCAGAGACCCAGTACTTC. Translated, it gives CASSRALPETQYF. The V call is TRBV14, the J call TRBJ2-5; D call uncertain. The CDR3 totals 13 residues. The germline V and J ends were trimmed by 4 bases and 4 bases, with 10 bases remaining between them. The V gene's germline CDR1 is SGHDN and CDR2 FVKESK. The whole variable domain, remainder taken from reference TRBV14 and TRBJ2-5, is EAGVTQFPSHSVIEKGQTVTLRCDPISGHDNLYWYRRVMGKEIKFLLHFVKESKQDESGMPNNRFLAERTGGTYSTLKVQPAELEDSGVYFCASSRALPETQYFGPGTRLLVL.

The V call is TRBV7-9, the J call TRBJ2-7; D call uncertain. The V and J ends lost 2 bases and 3 bases respectively, with 11 bases between them. The V gene's germline CDR1 is SEHNR and CDR2 FQNEAQ (reference sequence). The CDR3 is 14 residues long. CDR3 nucleotides: TGTGCCAGCAGCTTAAGTAATGTGGTCTACGAGCAGTACTTC. It specifies CASSLSNVVYEQYF.

The V and J genes are TRBV13 and TRBJ2-7, with 9 bases fitting TRBD1. CDR1 is PRHDT, CDR2 FYEKMQ, per germline (reference sequence). CDR3 length: 14 residues. With V trimmed by 2 bases and J by 4 bases, 3 bases remained unmatched. The CDR3 reads CASSLNRGQYEQYF. CDR3 DNA: TGTGCCAGCAGCTTAAACAGGGGGCAATACGAGCAGTACTTC.

This chain joins TRBV7-8 and TRBJ2-6, with D hard to call. This CDR3 has 14 amino acids. Trimming cost V 6 bases and J 0 bases, with 6 bases left between them. The germline gives CDR1 SGHVS, CDR2 FQNEAQ. Written as DNA, the CDR3 is TGTGCCAGCAGGTGGGACTCTGGGGCCAACGTCCTGACTTTC. Its protein is CASRWDSGANVLTF. The whole variable domain, remainder taken from reference TRBV7-8 and TRBJ2-6, is GAGVSQSPRYKVAKRGQDVALRCDPISGHVSLFWYQQALGQGPEFLTYFQNEAQLDKSGLPSDRFFAERPEGSVSTLKIQRTQQEDSAVYLCASRWDSGANVLTFGAGSRLTVL.

The gene calls are TRBV28 and TRBJ1-2, with D possibly TRBD1 on 6 matching bases. The germline V and J ends were trimmed by 2 bases and 4 bases, with 11 bases remaining between them. Germline CDR1 is MDHEN and CDR2 is SYDVKM. This CDR3 has 14 residues. This CDR3 reads CASSLKGGFYGYTF. DNA for the CDR3: TGTGCCAGCAGTTTAAAGGGGGGCTTCTATGGCTACACCTTC.

This chain connects TRBV5-1 to TRBJ2-3; possible D gene TRBD1, 5 bases. The CDR3 length is 15 residues. The germline gives CDR1 SGHRS, CDR2 YFSETQ. V shed 5 bases and J shed 3 bases, with 16 bases lying between them. The CDR3 DNA is TGCGCCAGCAGGCAGGGTATGGGCTCGACAGATACGCAGTATTTT. As protein: CASRQGMGSTDTQYF.

The chain combines TRBV18 with TRBJ2-7, with D tentatively TRBD1 (8 bases). The V gene's germline CDR1 is KGHSH and CDR2 LQKENI. The CDR3 extends over 15 amino acids. V was clipped by 2 bases and J by 5 bases, with 16 bases between them. The CDR3 DNA follows: TGTGCCAGCTCACCAAAACAGGGGGGGATCGACGAGCAGTACTTC. Translation: CASSPKQGGIDEQYF. The full variable domain, with the rest looked up from reference TRBV18 and TRBJ2-7, is NAGVMQNPRHLVRRRGQEARLRCSPMKGHSHVYWYRQLPEEGLKFMVYLQKENIIDESGMPKERFSAEFPKEGPSILRIQQVVRGDSAAYFCASSPKQGGIDEQYFGPGTRLTVT.

This chain uses TRBV30 with TRBJ2-5; 7 bases are a match to TRBD2. V was clipped by 2 bases and J by 7 bases; unmatched bases: 7. Germline V gene data show CDR1 as GTSNPN and CDR2 as SVGIG (reference sequence). This CDR3 is built from 13 residues. The CDR3 sequence: CAWSRLADGTQYF. In nucleotides, the CDR3 is TGTGCCTGGAGTAGACTAGCCGATGGGACCCAGTACTTC.

The genes are TRBV4-3 and TRBJ2-7; perhaps D is TRBD1 or TRBD2 (6 bases each). The CDR3 consists of 16 residues. V was clipped by 3 bases and J by 3 bases, with 18 bases between them. Germline V gene data show CDR1 as LGHNA and CDR2 as YSLEER. CDR3 in amino acids: CASSHRWPGAGYEQYF. CDR3 nucleotides: TGCGCCAGCAGCCACAGGTGGCCGGGGGCGGGCTACGAGCAGTACTTC.

V gene TRBV20-1 combines with J gene TRBJ2-3; the match to TRBD2 covers 14 bases. Trimming at V came to 3 bases and at J to 4 bases, leaving 9 bases not matched to a gene. This CDR3 has 17 amino acids. Germline CDR1 DFQATT, CDR2 SNEGSKA (reference sequence). CDR3 bases: TGCAGTGCTAGTGGGACTAGCGGGGGCGGGTCGCCAGATACGCAGTATTTT. As protein: CSASGTSGGGSPDTQYF.

The chain is built from TRBV19 and TRBJ2-4; TRBD2 agrees at 7 bases. Germline lookup yields CDR1 LNHDA and CDR2 SQIVND (reference sequence). With 4 bases clipped from V and 3 bases from J, the junction kept 12 bases outside the gene matches. The CDR3 length is 17 residues. The CDR3 loop reads CASSNLRGRGSKNIQYF. CDR3 nucleotides: TGTGCCAGTAGTAACCTCCGCGGGCGGGGGAGCAAAAACATTCAGTACTTC. The entire variable domain, with the rest obtained from reference TRBV19 and TRBJ2-4, is as follows: DGGITQSPKYLFRKEGQNVTLSCEQNLNHDAMYWYRQDPGQGLRLIYYSQIVNDFQKGDIAEGYSVSREKKESFPLTVTSAQKNPTAFYLCASSNLRGRGSKNIQYFGAGTRLSVL.

The chain is built from TRBV11-2 and TRBJ2-3; a possible D gene is TRBD2 (5 bases). CDR3 length: 12 residues. The V and J ends lost 5 bases and 5 bases respectively, with 8 bases between them. CDR1 is SGHAT, CDR2 FQNNGV, per germline. CDR3 DNA sequence: TGTGCCAGCAGCCGGGGAGTAGATACGCAGTATTTT. Encoded protein: CASSRGVDTQYF.

In this sample, this clone turned up once. The chain is built from TRBV7-9 and TRBJ2-7; D unclear. This CDR3 is 16 amino acids long. V lost 1 base and J 5 bases, leaving 18 bases between the germline ends. In germline, CDR1 is SEHNR, CDR2 FQNEAQ (reference sequence). CDR3 in amino acids: CASSLEGQYLFHEQYF. The CDR3 region has the DNA TGTGCCAGCAGCTTAGAAGGCCAATACCTATTCCACGAGCAGTACTTC.

There are a few counts of this clone. V is TRBV6-2 or TRBV6-3 and J is TRBJ2-3; D gene unclear. CDR3 length equals 18 residues. The germline CDR1 and CDR2 sequences are MNHEY and SVGEGT. Trimming cost V 0 bases and J 6 bases, with 22 bases left between them. The CDR3 nucleotides read TGTGCCAGCAGTTACTCTGGTTCGGCGGTCCGTACGATTGATACGCAGTATTTT. It yields the protein CASSYSGSAVRTIDTQYF.

V usage is TRBV28 and J usage is TRBJ2-3; 8 bases align to TRBD1. The CDR3 runs to 17 residues. Unmatched junction bases numbered 12, after V lost 3 bases and J lost 4 bases. Germline values: CDR1 MDHEN, CDR2 SYDVKM. CDR3 amino acids: CASSFLRQGSSADTQYF. CDR3 DNA sequence: TGTGCCAGCAGTTTCTTACGACAGGGGTCAAGCGCAGATACGCAGTATTTT. The complete variable domain, with remaining parts taken from reference TRBV28 and TRBJ2-3, reads DVKVTQSSRYLVKRTGEKVFLECVQDMDHENMFWYRQDPGLGLRLIYFSYDVKMKEKGDIPEGYSVSREKKERFSLILESASTNQTSMYLCASSFLRQGSSADTQYFGPGTRLTVL.

The V call is TRBV18, the J call TRBJ2-4; the match to TRBD1 covers 8 bases. The CDR3 sequence is 14 residues long. V lost 5 bases, J lost 4 bases, and 4 bases stayed unmatched. The germline CDR1 and CDR2 sequences are KGHSH and LQKENI. CDR3 protein: CASSSGQGKNIQYF. CDR3 DNA sequence: TGTGCCAGCTCATCAGGACAGGGTAAAAACATTCAGTACTTC.

V is TRBV19 and J is TRBJ1-2; 7 nucleotides agree with TRBD1. The J segment lost 2 bases and the V segment lost 6 bases, leaving 9 bases of the junction unmatched. CDR1 LNHDA and CDR2 SQIVND come from the germline V gene (reference sequence). The CDR3 consists of 15 residues. CDR3 in DNA: TGTGCCAGTAGGGACCGGGACAGACTCAACTATGGCTACACCTTC. It is translated as CASRDRDRLNYGYTF.

The chain employs TRBV2 and TRBJ1-5; 10 nucleotides agree with TRBD1. Germline V CDR1 and CDR2: SNHLY, FYNNEI. V shed 6 bases and J 7 bases; nucleotides not matched to a gene: 9. The CDR3 totals 15 residues. Written as DNA, the CDR3 is TGTGCCAGCAGCCCGGGACAGGGGTTGGGACAGCCCCAGCATTTT. Encoded protein: CASSPGQGLGQPQHF.

The rearrangement links TRBV5-1 to TRBJ1-1; 8 nucleotides align to TRBD1. CDR1 SGHRS and CDR2 YFSETQ come from the germline V gene. V dropped 4 bases and J dropped 6; count of bases not matched to a gene: 8. The CDR3 runs to 14 residues. The CDR3 protein is CASSEWTGRSEAFF. CDR3 DNA: TGCGCCAGCAGCGAATGGACAGGGAGGTCTGAAGCTTTCTTT.

The chain employs TRBV19 and TRBJ2-1; tentatively, D is TRBD2 (7 bases). CDR1 and CDR2 from the germline V gene are LNHDA and SQIVND (reference sequence). The CDR3 is 16 residues long. V was cut by 0 bases and J by 2 bases, with 11 bases left in between. CDR3 in DNA: TGTGCCAGTAGTATAGATGGGCGGGGGCCCTACAATGAGCAGTTCTTC. Translation: CASSIDGRGPYNEQFF.

The chain combines TRBV11-2 with TRBJ1-6, with TRBD1 matching 10 bases. Germline V gene lookup returns CDR1 SGHAT and CDR2 FQNNGV. The CDR3 is 15 residues long. Trimming at V came to 1 base and at J to 10 bases, leaving 4 bases not matched to a gene. The CDR3 spells CASSLGGQGSSPLHF. DNA of the CDR3: TGTGCCAGCAGCTTAGGGGGACAGGGGAGCTCACCCCTCCACTTT.

The chain combines TRBV6-8 with TRBJ2-7, with a possible D match to TRBD2 (5 bases). V lost 8 bases and J 5 bases, leaving 16 bases between the germline ends. CDR1 and CDR2 from the germline V gene are MNHGY and SAAAGT. The CDR3 is 13 residues long. CDR3 DNA: TGTGCCAGCGGACTCCCTCTCACGGACGAGCAGTACTTC. It encodes CASGLPLTDEQYF.

The J gene is TRBJ2-5, the V gene TRBV4-3; maybe TRBD1 (7 bases). The germline CDR1 and CDR2 sequences are LGHNA and YSLEER. The V end lost 4 bases, the J end lost 5 bases, and 17 bases lay between the germline ends. The CDR3 length is 15 residues. The CDR3 sequence: CASSRGADRFETQYF. CDR3 DNA: TGCGCCAGCAGCCGGGGGGCGGACAGGTTCGAGACCCAGTACTTC.

The chain uses TRBV28 and TRBJ1-2, with TRBD1 matching over 7 bases. The CDR3 runs 17 residues. Looked up from germline, CDR1 is MDHEN and CDR2 is SYDVKM. Trimming took 7 bases from V and 6 from J; bases not matched to a gene: 20. CDR3 sequence (DNA): TGTGCCAGCATCAGCCCGCGCAGACAGGGAGGTTGGGATGGCTACACCTTC. Translation gives CASISPRRQGGWDGYTF.

The chain combines TRBV7-9 with TRBJ1-2, with D tentatively TRBD1 (5 bases). V lost 2 bases and J lost 1, with 5 bases in between. The germline V gene encodes CDR1 SEHNR and CDR2 FQNEAQ (reference sequence). This CDR3 spans 13 amino acids. CDR3 in DNA: TGTGCCAGCAGCTTACAGGGTAACTATGGCTACACCTTC. This sequence encodes CASSLQGNYGYTF.

In this sample, this clone turned up a few times. V and J are TRBV7-3 and TRBJ1-1, with D tentatively TRBD1 (5 bases). Trimming took off 5 bases at V and 4 bases at J, with 14 bases between the two ends. Germline assignment: CDR1 SGHTA and CDR2 FQGTGA. This CDR3 region has 14 residues. The CDR3 region is CASSPTNGATEAFF. The CDR3 bases are TGTGCCAGCAGCCCTACGAACGGGGCCACTGAAGCTTTCTTT. Full variable domain (missing parts from reference TRBV7-3 and TRBJ1-1): GAGVSQTPSNKVTEKGKYVELRCDPISGHTALYWYRQSLGQGPEFLIYFQGTGAADDSGLPNDRFFAVRPEGSVSTLKIQRTERGDSAVYLCASSPTNGATEAFFGQGTRLTVV.